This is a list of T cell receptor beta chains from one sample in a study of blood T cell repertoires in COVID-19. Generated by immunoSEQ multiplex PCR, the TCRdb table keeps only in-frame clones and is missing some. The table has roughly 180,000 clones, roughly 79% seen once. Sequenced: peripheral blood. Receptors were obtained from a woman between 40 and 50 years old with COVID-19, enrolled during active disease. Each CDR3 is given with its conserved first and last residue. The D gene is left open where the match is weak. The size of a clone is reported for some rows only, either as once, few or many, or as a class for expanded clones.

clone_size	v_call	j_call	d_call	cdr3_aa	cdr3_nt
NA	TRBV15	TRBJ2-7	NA	CATSRDISEQYF	TGTGCCACCAGCAGAGATATCAGCGAGCAGTACTTC
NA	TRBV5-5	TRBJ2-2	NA	CASSLEDSFTGELFF	TGTGCCAGCAGCTTGGAGGATAGCTTCACCGGGGAGCTGTTTTTT
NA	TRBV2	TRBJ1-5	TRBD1	CASAPQGLGNQPQHF	TGTGCCAGCGCCCCACAGGGGTTAGGCAATCAGCCCCAGCATTTT
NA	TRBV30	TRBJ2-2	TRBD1	CAWGTAGELFF	TGTGCCTGGGGGACAGCCGGGGAGCTGTTTTTT
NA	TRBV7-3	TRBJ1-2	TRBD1	CASSNPGTGGADGYTF	TGTGCCAGCAGCAACCCGGGGACAGGGGGCGCAGATGGCTACACCTTC
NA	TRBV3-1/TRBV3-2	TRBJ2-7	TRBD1	CASRPETGRQYF	TGTGCCAGCCGGCCCGAGACAGGGAGACAGTACTTC
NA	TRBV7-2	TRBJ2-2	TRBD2	CASSLQPGLATTGELFF	TGTGCCAGCAGCTTACAGCCGGGACTAGCTACCACCGGGGAGCTGTTTTTT
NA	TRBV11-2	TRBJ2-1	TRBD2	CASSLGIAGWDNEQFF	TGTGCCAGCAGCCTCGGCATAGCGGGGTGGGACAATGAGCAGTTCTTC
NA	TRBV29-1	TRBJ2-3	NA	CTVDFTDTQYF	TGTACGGTTGACTTCACAGATACGCAGTATTTT
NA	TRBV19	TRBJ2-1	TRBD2	CASSIWTSDEQFF	TGTGCCAGTAGTATTTGGACTAGCGATGAGCAGTTCTTC
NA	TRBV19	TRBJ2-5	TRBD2	CASAGGWQETQYF	TGTGCCAGCGCGGGGGGGTGGCAAGAGACCCAGTACTTC
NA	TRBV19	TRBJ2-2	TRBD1	CASIAGTGFAGELFF	TGTGCCAGTATCGCCGGGACAGGTTTCGCCGGGGAGCTGTTTTTT
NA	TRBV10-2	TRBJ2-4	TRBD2	CASYGTSGTLAKNIQYF	TGCGCCAGCTATGGGACTAGCGGTACCCTAGCCAAAAACATTCAGTACTTC
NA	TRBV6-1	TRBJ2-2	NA	CASSERDRAPTGELFF	TGTGCCAGCAGTGAACGAGACAGAGCCCCCACCGGGGAGCTGTTTTTT
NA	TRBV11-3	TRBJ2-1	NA	CASSLMGEAAEQFF	TGTGCCAGCAGCTTAATGGGTGAGGCAGCAGAGCAGTTCTTC
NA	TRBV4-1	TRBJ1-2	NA	CASSQDPVRIVSNYGYTF	TGCGCCAGCAGCCAAGATCCCGTCAGGATCGTCTCTAACTATGGCTACACCTTC
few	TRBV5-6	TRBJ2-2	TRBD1	CASSYPRDRKNTGELFF	TGTGCCAGCAGCTACCCGAGGGACAGGAAGAACACCGGGGAGCTGTTTTTT
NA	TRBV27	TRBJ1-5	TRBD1	CASSLSVQGEPQHF	TGTGCCAGCAGTTTATCGGTTCAGGGGGAGCCCCAGCATTTT
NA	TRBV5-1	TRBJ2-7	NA	CASSLDSISYEQYF	TGCGCCAGCAGCTTGGACAGCATATCCTACGAGCAGTACTTC
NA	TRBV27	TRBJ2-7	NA	CASSPKYWSSYEQYF	TGTGCCAGCAGTCCAAAATATTGGAGCTCCTACGAGCAGTACTTC
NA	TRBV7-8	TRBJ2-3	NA	CASSPLTDYERTDTQYF	TGTGCCAGCAGCCCCCTCACCGACTACGAAAGGACAGATACGCAGTATTTT
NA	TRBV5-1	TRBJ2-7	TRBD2	CASSLKELAGAGEQYF	TGCGCCAGCAGCTTGAAGGAACTAGCGGGAGCGGGGGAGCAGTACTTC
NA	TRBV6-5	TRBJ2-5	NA	CASSMHLQGGETQYF	TGTGCCAGCAGTATGCATTTACAGGGTGGAGAGACCCAGTACTTC
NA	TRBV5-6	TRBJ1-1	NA	CASGLPLPGKPFENTEAFF	TGTGCCAGCGGATTGCCCCTCCCGGGGAAACCCTTCGAGAACACTGAAGCTTTCTTT
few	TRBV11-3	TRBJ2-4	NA	CASSLSRRALTIAKNIQYF	TGTGCCAGCAGCTTATCAAGGAGGGCTCTCACTATAGCCAAAAACATTCAGTACTTC
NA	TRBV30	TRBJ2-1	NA	CAWTRGGGTPYNEQFF	TGTGCCTGGACCCGGGGAGGGGGGACGCCCTACAATGAGCAGTTCTTC
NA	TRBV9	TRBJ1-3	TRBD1	CASSVEGGADTIYF	TGTGCCAGCAGCGTAGAAGGGGGCGCGGACACCATATATTTT
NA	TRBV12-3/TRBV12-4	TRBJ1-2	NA	CASTATGDYGYTF	TGTGCCAGCACCGCTACAGGAGACTATGGCTACACCTTC
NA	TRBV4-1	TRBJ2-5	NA	CASSLSAFGETQYF	TGCGCCAGCAGCCTGAGCGCGTTTGGAGAGACCCAGTACTTC
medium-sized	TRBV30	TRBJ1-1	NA	CAWSEQGNTEAFF	TGTGCCTGGAGTGAACAGGGGAACACTGAAGCTTTCTTT
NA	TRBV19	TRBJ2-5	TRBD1	CASSAQTGYETQYF	TGTGCCAGTAGTGCCCAGACAGGGTACGAGACCCAGTACTTC
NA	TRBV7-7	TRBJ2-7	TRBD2	CASSLAAGSYEQYF	TGTGCTAGCAGCTTAGCAGCGGGAAGCTACGAGCAGTACTTC
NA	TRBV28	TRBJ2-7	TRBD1	CASSGTGRTYEQYF	TGTGCCAGCAGTGGGACAGGAAGAACCTACGAGCAGTACTTC
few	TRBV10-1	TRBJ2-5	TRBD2	CASKSWLAGVQETQYF	TGCGCCAGCAAAAGTTGGCTAGCGGGAGTTCAAGAGACCCAGTACTTC
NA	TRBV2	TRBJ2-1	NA	CASRDLRGSNEQFF	TGTGCCAGCAGGGACTTGCGGGGAAGCAATGAGCAGTTCTTC
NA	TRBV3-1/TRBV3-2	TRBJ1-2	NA	CASSQGTVGGYTF	TGTGCCAGCAGCCAAGGGACAGTTGGAGGCTACACCTTC
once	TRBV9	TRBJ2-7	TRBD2	CASSAGLVGYEQYF	TGTGCCAGCAGCGCAGGACTAGTGGGCTACGAGCAGTACTTC
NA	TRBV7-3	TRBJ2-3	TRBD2	CASSPTSGSGDTQYF	TGTGCCAGCAGCCCGACTAGCGGGAGCGGAGATACGCAGTATTTT
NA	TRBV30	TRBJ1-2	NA	CAWSLRFNYGYTF	TGTGCCTGGAGTCTACGGTTTAACTATGGCTACACCTTC
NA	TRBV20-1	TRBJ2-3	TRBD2	CSASVGTSGSDTQYF	TGCAGTGCTAGTGTGGGGACTAGCGGGTCAGATACGCAGTATTTT
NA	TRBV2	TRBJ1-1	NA	CASSEMIQGAFF	TGTGCCAGCAGTGAAATGATACAGGGAGCTTTCTTT
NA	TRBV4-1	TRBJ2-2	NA	CASSQWSTGELFF	TGCGCCAGCAGCCAGTGGAGCACCGGGGAGCTGTTTTTT
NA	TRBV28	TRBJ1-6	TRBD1	CASTSGTGESPLHF	TGTGCCAGCACCTCCGGGACAGGCGAATCACCCCTCCACTTT
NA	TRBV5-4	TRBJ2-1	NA	CASSLGPPGGIRNEQFF	TGTGCCAGCAGCTTGGGGCCCCCCGGGGGAATACGCAATGAGCAGTTCTTC
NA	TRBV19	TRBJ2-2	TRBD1	CASKGGGTNTGELFF	TGTGCCAGTAAAGGGGGCGGAACGAACACCGGGGAGCTGTTTTTT
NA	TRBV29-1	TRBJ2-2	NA	CSVLTANTGELFF	TGCAGCGTTTTGACAGCGAACACCGGGGAGCTGTTTTTT
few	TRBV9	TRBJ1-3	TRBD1	CASSVGHRGPNTIYF	TGTGCCAGCAGCGTAGGGCACAGGGGGCCAAACACCATATATTTT
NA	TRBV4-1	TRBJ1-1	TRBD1	CASSHTRDSGPEAFF	TGCGCCAGCAGCCATACTCGGGACAGTGGACCTGAAGCTTTCTTT